The next 19 T cell receptor beta chains were all read from a single sample in a study of CD8+CD57+ T cells in acquired aplastic anemia. Profiling of TCR beta VDJ combinations and CDR3 sequences used genomic DNA as template. TCRdb re-derived calls from the reads in MiXCR, one entry per CDR3 protein. The sample lists hundreds of thousands of distinct CDR3 sequences, 55% to 70% occurring once. Input material: sorted CD4+, CD8+, or CD8+CD57+ T cells (not recorded which) from PBMCs. All receptors derive from a human donor in good health, serving as a control.

The V gene is TRBV7-6, the J gene TRBJ2-7; 7 bases agree with TRBD1. The ends lost 2 bases at V and 8 bases at J; junction bases unmatched: 18. This CDR3 has 17 residues. The germline V gene has CDR1 SGHVS and CDR2 FNYEAQ. For the CDR3, the DNA is TGTGCCAGCAGCTTAAACAGGGGACCCACAGATACGCAGCAGCAGTACTTC. Protein product: CASSLNRGPTDTQQQYF.

The rearrangement uses TRBV20-1 and TRBJ1-1, with D possibly TRBD1 on 6 matching bases. This CDR3 has 13 residues. Deletions cut 3 bases from V and 0 bases from J, with 8 bases between. Per the germline V gene, CDR1 is DFQATT and CDR2 is SNEGSKA (reference sequence). In nucleotides, the CDR3 is TGCAGTGCTAGGGACAGTTTGAACACTGAAGCTTTCTTT. Translation: CSARDSLNTEAFF.

At least ten counts were recorded for this clonotype. The chain uses TRBV19 and TRBJ1-2; perhaps TRBD1 as D (5 bases). Trimming removed 3 bases from V and 3 bases from J, with 14 bases in between. This CDR3 has 15 amino acids. Germline values: CDR1 LNHDA, CDR2 SQIVND (reference sequence). The CDR3 reads CASSISPGNYYGYTF. CDR3 sequence (DNA): TGTGCCAGTAGTATCTCCCCAGGGAATTACTATGGCTACACCTTC.

The V gene is TRBV10-3, the J gene TRBJ2-7; a weak D match, TRBD1 (6 bases). The ends were cut back, 3 bases at V and 3 bases at J, with 12 bases in the middle. Germline CDR1 is ENHRY and CDR2 is SYGVKD. This CDR3 has 14 residues. The DNA for the CDR3 is TGTGCCATCAGTGACTCTACAGGGTACTACGAGCAGTACTTC. It is translated as CAISDSTGYYEQYF.

The chain recombines TRBV20-1 with TRBJ1-3; 7 nucleotides line up with TRBD1. In germline, CDR1 is DFQATT, CDR2 SNEGSKA (reference sequence). The CDR3 is made up of 16 amino acids. The ends lost 0 bases at V and 4 bases at J; junction bases unmatched: 9. The CDR3 loop is CSARDGTDSRGNTIYF. As DNA, the CDR3 is TGCAGTGCTAGAGATGGGACAGACTCGAGGGGAAACACCATATATTTT.

Turning to this clonotype: At one end the junction does not follow the germline gene, possibly because of a read error. The CDR3 region has the DNA TGTGCCAGCAGCGGTGGCGGGGAGCCCCAGCGTTTT. This gives the protein CASSGGGEPQRF. This chain connects TRBV5-4 to TRBJ1-5; D is ambiguous. Germline V CDR1 and CDR2: SGHNT, YYREEE (reference sequence). There are 12 residues in the CDR3.

This clonotype was recorded a few times. The rearrangement uses TRBV7-8 and TRBJ2-2; D gene unclear. Germline assignment: CDR1 SGHVS and CDR2 FQNEAQ. CDR3 length: 14 amino acids. V was shortened by 8 bases and J by 1 base, with 11 bases between the two germline ends. As DNA, the CDR3 is TGTGCCAGCCGACGTCAGATGAACACCGGGGAGCTGTTTTTT. This sequence encodes CASRRQMNTGELFF.

About this clonotype itself: An end of the junction does not agree with germline; a read error may underlie this. The chain recombines TRBV12-3 or TRBV12-4 with TRBJ1-4, with no clear D. The CDR3 loop spans 15 amino acids. This CDR3 is CASSVAGTTNEKLFF. CDR3 coding DNA: TGTGCCAGCAGTGTAGCCGGGACAACTAATGAAAAACTGTTTTTT.

V usage is TRBV9 and J usage is TRBJ2-6; D is perhaps TRBD2 (5 bases). The CDR3 is made up of 15 amino acids. The V end lost 5 bases, the J end lost 17 bases, and 26 bases lay between the germline ends. Germline CDR1 reads SGDLS; CDR2 reads YYNGEE. CDR3 nucleotide sequence: TGTGCCAGCAGTACCAGAGAGGGTGCGGCCAGCTACATGACTTTC. Amino acid sequence: CASSTREGAASYMTF.

In its sample, this clonotype was seen once. The chain recombines TRBV7-9 with TRBJ1-1; D might be TRBD1 (6 bases). This CDR3 contains 16 residues. Germline-derived CDR1 and CDR2 are SEHNR and FQNEAQ (reference sequence). Trimming took off 4 bases at V and 0 bases at J, with 15 bases between the two ends. The CDR3 reads CASSYVGGPLNTEAFF. In DNA, the CDR3 is TGTGCCAGCAGCTACGTCGGGGGGCCCTTGAACACTGAAGCTTTCTTT.

Note on this clonotype: The CDR3 end shows no conserved phenylalanine or tryptophan, and so a read error is likely. Because the CDR3's place on the DNA is in doubt, the DNA is left out and the CDR3 is given as listed by TCRdb. This sequence joins TRBV19 and TRBJ1-3; the table's D call, TRBD1, has no DNA check behind it. 16 amino acids form the CDR3, both terminal residues included. Germline CDR1 is LNHDA and CDR2 is SQIVND (reference sequence). CDR3 in amino acids: CASSTGATDTQYFGPV.

To note about this clonotype: A much larger clone lies a single base off, so this may be a read error. The CDR3 DNA reads as TGTGCCAGTAGTATAGAGAGCGGGGGCCTAATGGGGGCCCAGTACTTC. Its translation is CASSIESGGLMGAQYF. V gene TRBV19 combines with J gene TRBJ2-5, with 8 bases that match TRBD2. The germline V gene encodes CDR1 LNHDA and CDR2 SQIVND (reference sequence). Trimming at V came to 0 bases and at J to 9 bases, leaving 12 bases not matched to a gene. The CDR3 has 16 residues. The whole variable domain, remainder taken from reference TRBV19 and TRBJ2-5, is DGGITQSPKYLFRKEGQNVTLSCEQNLNHDAMYWYRQDPGQGLRLIYYSQIVNDFQKGDIAEGYSVSREKKESFPLTVTSAQKNPTAFYLCASSIESGGLMGAQYFGPGTRLLVL.

This clonotype occurred many times. V and J are TRBV29-1 and TRBJ1-1, with unresolved D. V gave up 3 bases and J gave up 1 base, with 12 bases separating them. The CDR3 length is 14 residues. The germline V gene has CDR1 SQVTM and CDR2 ANQGSEA. Here the CDR3 reads CSVDSPSGNTEAFF. DNA for the CDR3: TGCAGCGTTGACTCTCCATCGGGGAACACTGAAGCTTTCTTT.

Turning to this clonotype: The junction differs from germline at one of its ends, possibly a read error. CDR3 in DNA: TGTGCCAGCAGCGAAGAAGCGGGACGGGACAAGGAGAACTTC. Translated: CASSEEAGRDKENF. V is TRBV9 and J is TRBJ2-7; tentatively, D is TRBD2 (7 bases). CDR1 SGDLS and CDR2 YYNGEE come from the germline V gene. The CDR3 runs 14 residues.

This clonotype was found once. At one of its ends the junction is not consistent with the germline gene, which may arise from a read error. The chain recombines TRBV7-2 with TRBJ2-2, with 9 nucleotides matching TRBD1. CDR3 length equals 14 residues. CDR1 is SGHTA and CDR2 is FQGNSA in the germline V gene. This CDR3 reads CASSFDRGANELTF. The CDR3 nucleotides are TGTGCCAGCAGCTTTGACAGGGGGGCCAACGAGCTGACTTTT.

This chain links TRBV6-1 with TRBJ2-7; TRBD2 matches at 13 bases. The CDR3 length is 16 residues. Unmatched junction bases numbered 15, after V lost 6 bases and J lost 10 bases. Germline CDR1 and CDR2: MNHNS and SASEGT. CDR3 nucleotide sequence: TGTGCCAGCAGACAGCAGACTAGCGGGGGGCCCTCTCCCCAGTACTTC. It yields the protein CASRQQTSGGPSPQYF.

The J gene is TRBJ2-7, the V gene TRBV7-9; no reliable D call. V shed 6 bases and J shed 0 bases, with 9 bases lying between them. Germline V gene sequence: CDR1 SEHNR, CDR2 FQNEAQ (reference sequence). CDR3 length equals 13 residues. In DNA, the CDR3 is TGTGCCAGCAGTCCTTCCTACTCCTACGAGCAGTACTTC. It translates to CASSPSYSYEQYF.

This clonotype was seen at least ten times. The V gene is TRBV19, the J gene TRBJ2-6; D unresolved. Between the trimmed V and J ends, which lost 1 base and 7 bases, there was a span of 8 bases. The CDR3 covers 14 residues. Germline lookup yields CDR1 LNHDA and CDR2 SQIVND (reference sequence). CDR3 sequence: CASSIAGPANVLTF. The CDR3 nucleotides read TGTGCCAGTAGTATAGCAGGTCCCGCCAACGTCCTGACTTTC.

The CDR3 loop is CASSSTGTGKWSPLHF. CDR3 DNA sequence: TGTGCCAGCAGTTCAACCGGGACAGGGAAATGGTCACCCCTCCACTTT. V gene TRBV2 combines with J gene TRBJ1-6; 9 nucleotides agree with TRBD1. This CDR3 comprises 16 residues. V gave up 5 bases and J gave up 10 bases; unmatched junction bases: 12. CDR1 and CDR2 (germline): SNHLY, FYNNEI.